This T cell receptor beta chain appears in the sequencing data of a study of control samples from healthy donors and cancer patients. Deletions cut 3 bases from V and 3 bases from J, with 6 bases between. Germline V gene sequence: CDR1 SNHLY, CDR2 FYNNEI. The CDR3 has 12 residues. Libraries were prepared by immunoSEQ multiplex PCR; TCRdb keeps only in-frame clonotypes and omits some of them. The data contain about 100,000 clones, more than 85% of them seen just once; the ten biggest clones take up 15% to 20%. The receptor was derived from a woman between 45 and 65 years old in good health. The chain combines TRBV2 with TRBJ2-7; D gene unclear. The sequencing sample was made of blood. As DNA, the CDR3 is TGTGCCAGCAGTGAGGTCGGCTACGAGCAGTACTTC. Translation gives CASSEVGYEQYF.